Sequencing of this T cell receptor (beta chain) was carried out in a study of OX40 agonist ivuxolimab in advanced cancers. Repertoires were generated with immunoSEQ multiplex PCR, while TCRdb's copy carries only in-frame clones and drops some. This sample has about 45,000 clones, with 75% to 85% found just once. Between the trimmed V and J ends, which lost 2 bases and 3 bases, there was a span of 12 bases. The CDR3 spans 15 residues. Germline-derived CDR1 and CDR2 are SGHDT and YYEEEE. Enrollment shut out patients with autoimmune disease history or systemic immunosuppression. The origin of this receptor is an adult with an advanced solid tumor such as melanoma, head and neck, liver or kidney cancer. Material: CD4+ or CD8+ T cells sorted from blood, obtained in a trial of the OX40 agonist ivuxolimab. The V gene is TRBV5-6, the J gene TRBJ2-1, with D perhaps matching TRBD2 (5 bases). The CDR3 spells CASSLADQDYNEQFF. In DNA, the CDR3 is TGTGCCAGCAGCTTAGCGGACCAAGACTACAATGAGCAGTTCTTC.